What follows describes a single T cell receptor (beta chain). Its antigen is currently not known. A read error may account for a junction end that differs from germline. The 39 donors, aged about 6 to 95 years, were systemically healthy Caucasian individuals from Russia. Each donor gave approximately 9.4 milliliters of peripheral blood, drawn into EDTA-treated Vacutainer tubes. Ficoll-Paque density-gradient centrifugation was used to isolate PBMCs, with at least 7 million obtained per sample. Trizol reagent was used to extract total RNA from PBMCs, with at least 5 micrograms per sample. For every donor, flow cytometry on a PBMC aliquot measured the percentage of naive CD45RAhigh/CD27high T cells. This entry is derived from a study of blood T cells in healthy people across ages (dated by TCRdb to between 2014 and 2017). Describing the broader study: In model experiments, template switching captured about one uniquely barcoded TCR beta cDNA molecule for every two T cells. The study measured age-related changes in TCR beta repertoire diversity using deep sequencing normalized with unique cDNA molecular identifiers. Donors were grouped into four age groups: young (average approximately 16 years), middle-aged (around 39), aged (around 66) and long-lived (around 80). To avoid experimental bias, donors of different ages were distributed randomly across sequencing lanes. For two donors (one aged 18 to 30 and one aged 80 or older), the study analyzed two additional independent replicas of 1 million unique cDNA reads from the same blood draw. Broad study findings and their caveats: Observed TCR beta diversity per million T cells fell roughly linearly with age, and a significant reduction was already apparent by age roughly 40. The long-lived group showed more naive CD4+ T cells, fewer expanded clones and increased TCR diversity than the aged group, suggesting age selection. The percentage of naive T cells measured by flow cytometry correlated strongly with observed TCR beta diversity. Total diversity estimates from one million sequenced T cells were considered lower bounds and underestimates. Because donor CMV infection status was unknown, age-related changes in expanded clonotypes were potentially confounded. Because profiling used bulk unsorted PBMCs, naive and antigen-experienced compartments could not be compared conclusively.

CDR1 and CDR2 (KGHSH, LQKENI) derive from the germline V gene. The CDR3 starts with the cysteine, ends with the phenylalanine, and has 14 residues. Of the read, only the CDR3 DNA is kept; its 42 bases are in frame from base 1. Library construction relied on 5' RACE. The instrument given in TCRdb is Illumina HiSeq 2500. A second PCR of 7 to 11 cycles was performed with a sample-barcoded 5' primer and a J-beta primer mix. Each TCR beta cDNA molecule received a unique molecular identifier from a template-switch 5' adaptor carrying 12 random nucleotides. Each sample yielded at least 2.5 million CDR3-containing paired-end reads. First-strand cDNA was synthesized from all RNA with the Mint cDNA synthesis kit, primed by a TRBC-specific oligonucleotide. All cDNA was treated with uracil-DNA glycosylase and then went through a first 18-cycle PCR with the universal primers M1SS and BC2_uni_R. The study's own analysis went as follows. Normalization of each sample was performed by random selection of 1 million high-quality reads, each carrying a distinct molecular identifier. Instead of being binned into consensus sequences, reads with shared molecular identifiers were discarded. MiTCR, run with a Q25 quality threshold and the strictest error-elimination algorithm, handled CDR3 identification, clonotype clustering and error correction. Lower-bound total TCR beta diversity was estimated with a nonparametric unseen species model using Euler transformation. In TCRdb, the public reads were trimmed at Q25 with fastp and aligned with MiXCR, with productive beta chains retained. Each CDR3 protein gets just one entry, which takes the most common genes and DNA from the rows behind it. These V and J calls originate from TCRdb's pipeline instead of the authors' own analysis. The sample table records 1.5 million to 2 million distinct CDR3 sequences; roughly 28% of these occur just once. The ten top clones hold more than 6% of the sample.

The sequence came from a woman aged 25-40 years in good health. This chain joins TRBV18 to TRBJ2-3; the D gene identity is not certain. Material: blood. For the CDR3, the sequence is CTSSTIGSTDTQYF. Read as DNA, the sequence is TGTACCAGCTCGACAATCGGCAGCACAGATACGCAGTATTTT.